What follows are 5 T cell receptor beta chains derived from one specimen sequenced in a study of identical twins. MiXCR was run by TCRdb on the 5' RACE reads, yielding one entry per CDR3 protein. Of around 480,000 distinct CDR3 sequences listed, 14% were seen once; the top ten hold 0.98%. A further study also used this sample, focusing on yellow fever vaccine responses in identical twins.

Sequences were obtained from CD4+ T cells sorted from blood. These TCRs come from a woman aged 18 to 35 in good health.

This clonotype has a handful of counts. The rearrangement joins TRBV6-1 to TRBJ2-3; weak D call: TRBD2 (6 bases). The germline V gene encodes CDR1 MNHNS and CDR2 SASEGT. The CDR3 length is 15 residues. Between the trimmed V and J ends, which lost 10 bases and 7 bases, there was a span of 24 bases. DNA of the CDR3: TGTGCCACCACTGAGCCGGGGGACTTCAGAAATACGCAGTATTTT. Its protein is CATTEPGDFRNTQYF.

The chain recombines TRBV7-2 with TRBJ2-1; D perhaps matches TRBD2 (5 bases). Germline V gives CDR1 SGHTA, CDR2 FQGNSA. The CDR3 totals 15 residues. V lost 5 bases to trimming and J lost 2 bases, with 13 bases between them. The CDR3 is CASSPDYATYNEQFF. The CDR3 bases are TGTGCCAGCAGCCCCGACTATGCAACCTACAATGAGCAGTTCTTC.

The chain has TRBV20-1 and TRBJ1-6, with a weak D call TRBD1 (5 bases). From germline, CDR1 is DFQATT and CDR2 SNEGSKA (reference sequence). CDR3 length: 14 amino acids. V shed 3 bases and J shed 0 bases, with 6 bases lying between them. CDR3 residues: CSARQGSYNSPLHF. DNA of the CDR3: TGCAGTGCTAGGCAGGGCTCCTATAATTCACCCCTCCACTTT.

This chain uses TRBV18 with TRBJ2-7; no reliable D call. Trimming cost V 1 base and J 5 bases, with 9 bases left between them. This CDR3 is built from 13 residues. CDR1 and CDR2 (germline): KGHSH, LQKENI. The CDR3 DNA reads TGTGCCAGCTCACCACGGTCTGAGAACGAGCAGTACTTC. As protein: CASSPRSENEQYF. The full variable domain, completed using reference TRBV18 and TRBJ2-7, is NAGVMQNPRHLVRRRGQEARLRCSPMKGHSHVYWYRQLPEEGLKFMVYLQKENIIDESGMPKERFSAEFPKEGPSILRIQQVVRGDSAAYFCASSPRSENEQYFGPGTRLTVT.

Note on this clonotype: Just one base apart from a much larger clone, this may be a read error. This chain joins TRBV12-3 or TRBV12-4 and TRBJ2-3; D unresolved. V dropped 6 bases and J dropped 6 bases, with 7 bases sitting between them. CDR3 length: 11 amino acids. DNA for the CDR3: TGTGCCAGCAGGTCCTGGGATACGCAGTATTTT. As protein: CASRSWDTQYF.